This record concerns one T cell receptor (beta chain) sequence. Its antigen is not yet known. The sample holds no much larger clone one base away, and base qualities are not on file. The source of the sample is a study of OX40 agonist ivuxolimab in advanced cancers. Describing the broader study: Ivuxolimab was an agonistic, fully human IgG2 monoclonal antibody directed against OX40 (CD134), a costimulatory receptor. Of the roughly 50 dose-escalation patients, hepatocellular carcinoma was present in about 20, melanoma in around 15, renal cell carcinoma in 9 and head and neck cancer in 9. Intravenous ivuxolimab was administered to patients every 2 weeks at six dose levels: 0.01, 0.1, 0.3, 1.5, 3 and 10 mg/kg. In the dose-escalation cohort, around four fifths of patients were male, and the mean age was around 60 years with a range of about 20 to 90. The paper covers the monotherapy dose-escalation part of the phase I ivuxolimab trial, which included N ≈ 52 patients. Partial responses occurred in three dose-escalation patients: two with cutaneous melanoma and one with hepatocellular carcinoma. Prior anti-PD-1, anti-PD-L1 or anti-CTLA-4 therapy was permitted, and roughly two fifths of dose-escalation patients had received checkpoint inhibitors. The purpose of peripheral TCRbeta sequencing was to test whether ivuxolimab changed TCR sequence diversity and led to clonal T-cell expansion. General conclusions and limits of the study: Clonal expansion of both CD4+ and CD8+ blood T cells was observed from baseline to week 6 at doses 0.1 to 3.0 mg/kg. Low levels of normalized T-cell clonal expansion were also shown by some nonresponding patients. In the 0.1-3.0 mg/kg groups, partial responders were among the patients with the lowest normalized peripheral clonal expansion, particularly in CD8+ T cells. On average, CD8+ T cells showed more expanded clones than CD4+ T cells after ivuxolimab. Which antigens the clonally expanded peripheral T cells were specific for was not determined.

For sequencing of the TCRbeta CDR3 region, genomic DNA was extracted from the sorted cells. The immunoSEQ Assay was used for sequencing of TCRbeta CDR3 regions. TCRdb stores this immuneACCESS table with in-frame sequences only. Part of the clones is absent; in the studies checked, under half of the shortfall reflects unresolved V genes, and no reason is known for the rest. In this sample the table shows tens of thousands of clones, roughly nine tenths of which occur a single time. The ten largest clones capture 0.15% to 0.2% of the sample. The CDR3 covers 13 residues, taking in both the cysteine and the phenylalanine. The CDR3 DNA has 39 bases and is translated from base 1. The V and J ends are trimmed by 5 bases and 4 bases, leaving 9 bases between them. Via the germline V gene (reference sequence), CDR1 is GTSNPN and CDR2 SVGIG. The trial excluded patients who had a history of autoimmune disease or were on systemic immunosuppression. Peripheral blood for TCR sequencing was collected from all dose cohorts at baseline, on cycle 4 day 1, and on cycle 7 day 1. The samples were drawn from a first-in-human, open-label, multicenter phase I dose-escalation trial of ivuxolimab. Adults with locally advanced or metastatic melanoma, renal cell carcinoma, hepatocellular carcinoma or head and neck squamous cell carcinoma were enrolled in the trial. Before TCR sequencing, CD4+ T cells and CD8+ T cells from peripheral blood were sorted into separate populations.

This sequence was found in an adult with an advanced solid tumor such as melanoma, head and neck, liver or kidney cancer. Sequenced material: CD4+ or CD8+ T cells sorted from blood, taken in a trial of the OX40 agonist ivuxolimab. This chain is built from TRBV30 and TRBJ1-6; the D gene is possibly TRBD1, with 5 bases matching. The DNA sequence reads TGTGCCTGGCAGACAGCTTATAATTCACCCCTCCACTTT. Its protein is CAWQTAYNSPLHF.